Below are 29 T cell receptor beta chains sequenced from a single sample in a study of chemoradiotherapy in HPV16-positive cancers. Generated by immunoSEQ multiplex PCR, the TCRdb table keeps only in-frame clones and is missing some. Of some 4,700 clones in the sample, about three quarters were seen once. This specimen consisted of tumor tissue, obtained from a patient who underwent chemoradiotherapy. Receptor source: a human donor with HPV-associated anogenital cancer.

This clone was observed a handful of times. The chain has TRBV5-4 and TRBJ1-2; 7 bases map to TRBD1. Germline values: CDR1 SGHNT, CDR2 YYREEE (reference sequence). The CDR3 consists of 14 residues. The V and J ends lost 5 bases and 2 bases, in that order; junction bases with no gene match: 6. This CDR3 is CASSRGGSNYGYTF. In nucleotides, the CDR3 is TGTGCCAGCAGTCGAGGGGGCTCGAACTATGGCTACACCTTC.

CDR3 loop: CASISVGRGGELFF. CDR3 DNA: TGTGCCAGCATCTCGGTTGGGAGAGGGGGGGAGCTGTTTTTT. V and J are TRBV28 and TRBJ2-2; the D gene is possibly TRBD2 (5 bases). Germline CDR1 and CDR2: MDHEN and SYDVKM. V gave up 7 bases and J gave up 8 bases, with 17 bases separating them. The CDR3 has 14 residues. The full variable domain, with the rest looked up from reference TRBV28 and TRBJ2-2, is DVKVTQSSRYLVKRTGEKVFLECVQDMDHENMFWYRQDPGLGLRLIYFSYDVKMKEKGDIPEGYSVSREKKERFSLILESASTNQTSMYLCASISVGRGGELFFGEGSRLTVL.

The gene calls are TRBV19 and TRBJ1-2, with D perhaps TRBD1 (5 bases). CDR3 length: 12 amino acids. With 10 bases removed from V and 4 bases from J, the gap between germline ends came to 13 bases. Germline-derived CDR1 and CDR2 are LNHDA and SQIVND (reference sequence). CDR3 loop: CATQGDSYGYTF. DNA for the CDR3: TGTGCCACCCAGGGTGATAGCTATGGCTACACCTTC.

V usage is TRBV7-3 and J usage is TRBJ2-7, with D hard to call. Germline V CDR1 and CDR2: SGHTA, FQGTGA. V shed 5 bases and J shed 2 bases, with 13 bases lying between them. The length of the CDR3 is 14 residues. The CDR3 region has the DNA TGTGCCAGCAGCGCCGGGTCGCCACCCTACGAGCAGTACTTC. Translated: CASSAGSPPYEQYF.

The V and J genes are TRBV30 and TRBJ1-1; possibly TRBD1 for D (5 bases). CDR1 and CDR2 from the germline V gene are GTSNPN and SVGIG (reference sequence). The CDR3 loop spans 12 amino acids. Trimming took 2 bases from V and 7 from J, leaving 11 bases between them. The CDR3 DNA reads as TGTGCCTGGAGTCGGCAGGGCGTTGAAGCTTTCTTT. The encoded protein is CAWSRQGVEAFF.

This clone came up a few times. The rearrangement uses TRBV30 and TRBJ1-1; D remains unclear. The CDR3 has 13 residues. Germline V gene sequence: CDR1 GTSNPN, CDR2 SVGIG (reference sequence). The germline V and J ends were trimmed by 1 base and 0 bases, with 6 bases remaining between them. CDR3 sequence (DNA): TGTGCCTGGAGTGCCGCGTTGAACACTGAAGCTTTCTTT. Encoded protein: CAWSAALNTEAFF.

This chain connects TRBV12-2 to TRBJ2-7; the table's D gene call, TRBD2, was not cross checked with the DNA. TRBV12-2 is a recognized pseudogene. The CDR3 loop spans 13 amino acids. The CDR3 sequence: CASRLQPEREQYF. In nucleotides, the CDR3 is TGTGCAAGTCGCTTACAACCGGAGCGGGAGCAGTACTTC.

This chain joins TRBV7-9 and TRBJ1-5; D is perhaps TRBD1 (5 bases). The germline gives CDR1 SEHNR, CDR2 FQNEAQ (reference sequence). Trimming took 1 base from V and 5 from J, leaving 15 bases between them. The CDR3 spans 16 residues. CDR3 DNA sequence: TGTGCCAGCAGCTTAGATCTCGGCGGGGGAGATCAGCCCCAGCATTTT. Its translation: CASSLDLGGGDQPQHF. The whole variable domain, remainder taken from reference TRBV7-9 and TRBJ1-5, is DTGVSQNPRHKITKRGQNVTFRCDPISEHNRLYWYRQTLGQGPEFLTYFQNEAQLEKSRLLSDRFSAERPKGSFSTLEIQRTEQGDSAMYLCASSLDLGGGDQPQHFGDGTRLSIL.

CDR3 nucleotides: TGTGCCAGCAGCTTAACCCCAGGGGCTCGGCCCCAGCATTTT. Translated: CASSLTPGARPQHF. The gene calls are TRBV7-3 and TRBJ1-5; D is possibly TRBD1 (6 bases). Germline CDR1 and CDR2: SGHTA and FQGTGA. This CDR3 is built from 14 residues. Trimming took off 0 bases at V and 9 bases at J, with 12 bases between the two ends.

The chain employs TRBV2 and TRBJ1-1, with D perhaps matching TRBD1 (6 bases). Trimming removed 7 bases at V and 3 bases at J, with 15 bases between. Germline V gene lookup returns CDR1 SNHLY and CDR2 FYNNEI. The length of the CDR3 is 14 residues. CDR3 nucleotides: TGTGCCAGCACCCTAGGACAGACGTACACTGAAGCTTTCTTT. This translates into CASTLGQTYTEAFF.

This chain connects TRBV7-2 to TRBJ2-2; D remains ambiguous. CDR3 size: 15 residues. The V end was cut by 0 bases, the J end by 5 bases, with 10 bases between. Germline V gene sequence: CDR1 SGHTA, CDR2 FQGNSA. The CDR3 DNA sequence: TGTGCCAGCAGCTTAGCCCAGGTTCGAACCGGGGAGCTGTTTTTT. Protein: CASSLAQVRTGELFF.

This rearrangement joins TRBV30 to TRBJ2-3; D possibly corresponds to TRBD2 (6 bases). V gave up 5 bases and J gave up 4 bases, with 16 bases separating them. Germline values: CDR1 GTSNPN, CDR2 SVGIG (reference sequence). The CDR3 runs to 14 residues. The CDR3 DNA is TGTGCCTGGCGACTAGGGCCTAGGGCAGATACGCAGTATTTT. It is translated as CAWRLGPRADTQYF.

This chain joins TRBV5-5 and TRBJ2-3; unclear D gene. V was cut by 4 bases and J by 0 bases, with 9 bases left in between. Germline CDR1 reads SGHKS; CDR2 reads YYEKEE (reference sequence). CDR3 length: 14 residues. The CDR3 here is CASSLPISTDTQYF. CDR3 coding DNA: TGTGCCAGCAGCCTCCCAATTAGCACAGATACGCAGTATTTT.

This chain links TRBV7-9 with TRBJ2-7, with D possibly being TRBD1 (5 bases). The ends were cut back, 1 base at V and 3 bases at J, with 7 bases in the middle. The germline V gene has CDR1 SEHNR and CDR2 FQNEAQ (reference sequence). The CDR3 covers 13 residues. Here the CDR3 reads CASSLEGLYEQYF. The CDR3 bases are TGTGCCAGCAGCTTAGAGGGGCTCTACGAGCAGTACTTC. Drawing the rest from reference TRBV7-9 and TRBJ2-7, the complete variable domain is DTGVSQNPRHKITKRGQNVTFRCDPISEHNRLYWYRQTLGQGPEFLTYFQNEAQLEKSRLLSDRFSAERPKGSFSTLEIQRTEQGDSAMYLCASSLEGLYEQYFGPGTRLTVT.

This clone was detected a few times. V usage is TRBV9 and J usage is TRBJ2-7; D not resolved. The germline V gene has CDR1 SGDLS and CDR2 YYNGEE. The CDR3 totals 14 residues. Trimming shortened V by 4 bases and J by 0 bases, and 11 bases separated the two germline ends. In nucleotides, the CDR3 is TGTGCCAGCAGCAGCCTAGACTTCTCCTACGAGCAGTACTTC. Translation: CASSSLDFSYEQYF.

The chain has TRBV11-2 and TRBJ2-2, with D uncertain. Germline CDR1 SGHAT, CDR2 FQNNGV. The CDR3 loop spans 14 amino acids. V was clipped by 1 base and J by 0 bases, with 3 bases between them. CDR3 residues: CASSLGANTGELFF. The CDR3 DNA reads TGTGCCAGCAGCTTAGGTGCGAACACCGGGGAGCTGTTTTTT.

The V gene is TRBV5-1, the J gene TRBJ2-2, with D uncertain. The CDR3 runs 16 residues. Deletions cut 2 bases from V and 3 bases from J, with 14 bases between. Germline V gene data show CDR1 as SGHRS and CDR2 as YFSETQ. The CDR3 DNA follows: TGCGCCAGCAGCTTTGCCCTCCTACGGCACACCGGGGAGCTGTTTTTT. This translates into CASSFALLRHTGELFF.

This clone has just a few counts. The chain recombines TRBV6-1 with TRBJ2-7, with D perhaps TRBD2 (5 bases). V was shortened by 3 bases and J by 0 bases, with 12 bases between the two germline ends. Germline CDR1 MNHNS, CDR2 SASEGT. The CDR3 is made up of 15 amino acids. CDR3: CASSERAASSYEQYF. The CDR3 region has the DNA TGTGCCAGCAGTGAGAGGGCGGCGAGCTCCTACGAGCAGTACTTC.

This clone was observed a single time. The chain combines TRBV19 with TRBJ1-2, with D maybe TRBD1 (6 bases). Germline CDR1 LNHDA, CDR2 SQIVND (reference sequence). Trimming cost V 5 bases and J 4 bases, with 11 bases left between them. The CDR3 consists of 13 residues. CDR3 DNA: TGTGCCAGTAGTCCCGACAGGATCTATGGCTACACCTTC. This gives the protein CASSPDRIYGYTF. The entire variable domain, with the rest obtained from reference TRBV19 and TRBJ1-2, is as follows: DGGITQSPKYLFRKEGQNVTLSCEQNLNHDAMYWYRQDPGQGLRLIYYSQIVNDFQKGDIAEGYSVSREKKESFPLTVTSAQKNPTAFYLCASSPDRIYGYTFGSGTRLTVV.

This CDR3 is CASRRGDYTGELFF. For the CDR3, the DNA is TGTGCCAGTCGGAGGGGGGACTATACCGGGGAGCTGTTTTTT. This chain connects TRBV7-2 to TRBJ2-2; D may be TRBD2 (7 bases). From germline, CDR1 is SGHTA and CDR2 FQGNSA. The V end lost 9 bases, the J end lost 5 bases, and 16 bases lay between the germline ends. The CDR3 covers 14 residues.

This clone has only one observation. The rearrangement joins TRBV6-5 to TRBJ1-2; D possibly corresponds to TRBD1 (6 bases). The CDR3 sequence is 14 residues long. Trimming took off 6 bases at V and 2 bases at J, with 13 bases between the two ends. The V gene's germline CDR1 is MNHEY and CDR2 SVGAGI. For the CDR3, the DNA is TGTGCCAGCAGGTTTGGGGGCTCCAACTATGGCTACACCTTC. Protein sequence: CASRFGGSNYGYTF.

The chain recombines TRBV18 with TRBJ2-5; D might be TRBD1 (5 bases). V dropped 2 bases and J dropped 2 bases, with 6 bases sitting between them. This CDR3 spans 13 amino acids. CDR1 is KGHSH, CDR2 LQKENI, per germline. CDR3 in amino acids: CASSPRQQETQYF. The CDR3 DNA follows: TGTGCCAGCTCACCAAGACAGCAAGAGACCCAGTACTTC. Complete variable domain (other parts from reference TRBV18 and TRBJ2-5): NAGVMQNPRHLVRRRGQEARLRCSPMKGHSHVYWYRQLPEEGLKFMVYLQKENIIDESGMPKERFSAEFPKEGPSILRIQQVVRGDSAAYFCASSPRQQETQYFGPGTRLLVL.

This clone was observed a few times. The chain links TRBV7-9 to TRBJ2-1; D not certain. V lost 7 bases to trimming and J lost 7 bases, with 14 bases between them. The V gene's germline CDR1 is SEHNR and CDR2 FQNEAQ (reference sequence). CDR3 length: 13 amino acids. The CDR3 sequence: CASTFWQTNEQFF. The CDR3 coding sequence is TGTGCCAGCACCTTTTGGCAGACTAATGAGCAGTTCTTC.

This chain joins TRBV5-3 and TRBJ2-1, with 7 bases identical to TRBD2. TRBV5-3 is an open reading frame, and its role is uncertain. After removal of 0 bases from V and 6 bases from J, the junction contained 3 bases not matched to a gene. The CDR3 sequence is 14 residues long. CDR3 sequence reads: CARSLETSCNEQFF. CDR3 bases: TGTGCCAGAAGCTTGGAGACTAGCTGCAATGAGCAGTTCTTC.

The chain uses TRBV10-3 and TRBJ2-3; TRBD2 aligns across 7 bases. J lost 2 bases, V lost 11 bases, and 10 bases had no gene match. In germline, CDR1 is ENHRY, CDR2 SYGVKD. The CDR3 is 14 amino acids. The CDR3 reads CASHSGLNTDTQYF. The CDR3 nucleotides read TGTGCCTCCCATAGCGGGCTCAACACAGATACGCAGTATTTT.

This clone turned up a few times. The chain has TRBV11-1 and TRBJ1-2, with TRBD1 matching 7 bases. J lost 1 base, V lost 5 bases, and 10 bases had no gene match. CDR3 size: 16 residues. CDR1 and CDR2 (germline): SGHAT, FQDESV (reference sequence). Written as DNA, the CDR3 is TGTGCCAGCAGCGAGGCATCAGGGGGTGGTAACTATGGCTACACCTTC. This codes for CASSEASGGGNYGYTF.

This chain links TRBV18 with TRBJ1-2; D is unclear. V gave up 2 bases and J gave up 1 base, with 11 bases separating them. CDR3 length equals 15 residues. CDR1 is KGHSH and CDR2 is LQKENI in the germline V gene. The CDR3 DNA reads TGTGCCAGCTCACCAGCTTCACAGCATAACTATGGCTACACCTTC. This sequence encodes CASSPASQHNYGYTF. Supplemented by reference TRBV18 and TRBJ1-2, the full variable domain reads NAGVMQNPRHLVRRRGQEARLRCSPMKGHSHVYWYRQLPEEGLKFMVYLQKENIIDESGMPKERFSAEFPKEGPSILRIQQVVRGDSAAYFCASSPASQHNYGYTFGSGTRLTVV.

There are a few counts of this clone. V is TRBV5-6 and J is TRBJ1-2; D might be TRBD1 (6 bases). CDR1 is SGHDT and CDR2 is YYEEEE in the germline V gene. Trimming took 1 base from V and 2 from J, leaving 12 bases between them. The CDR3 contains 15 residues. CDR3 protein: CASSLILTGNYGYTF. In nucleotides, the CDR3 is TGTGCCAGCAGCTTGATTCTGACAGGAAACTATGGCTACACCTTC.

The V gene is TRBV28, the J gene TRBJ2-7; D not certain. Germline loops: CDR1 MDHEN, CDR2 SYDVKM. V shed 5 bases and J shed 4 bases, with 9 bases lying between them. The CDR3 length is 12 residues. The CDR3 DNA sequence: TGTGCCAGCAGTAGTCACACTTACGAGCAGTACTTC. It yields the protein CASSSHTYEQYF.